One and the same sample provided the 31 T cell receptor beta chains below, sequenced in a study of CD8 T cells in Susac syndrome. Reverse transcription of about 0.5 to 1 ug RNA was carried out with random hexamers. MiXCR, applied by TCRdb to the immunoSEQ multiplex PCR reads, yields one record per CDR3 protein. The top ten hold about 0.12% of the sample, which has 350,000 to 550,000 distinct CDR3 sequences, more than 70% seen once. The sequenced sample consisted of CD8+ T cells from PBMCs. The receptors were sampled from a human donor with multiple sclerosis.

The rearrangement links TRBV19 to TRBJ2-3; D unresolved. This CDR3 is built from 12 residues. Germline lookup yields CDR1 LNHDA and CDR2 SQIVND (reference sequence). Trimming took 6 bases from V and 6 from J, leaving 10 bases between them. The CDR3 sequence: CASRDPSDTQYF. CDR3 coding DNA: TGTGCCAGTAGGGACCCGTCCGATACGCAGTATTTT.

The chain joins TRBV25-1 to TRBJ2-3; TRBD1 is a possible D gene (6 bases). Trimming shortened V by 6 bases and J by 5 bases, and 15 bases separated the two germline ends. Germline values: CDR1 MGHDK, CDR2 SYGVNS. This CDR3 contains 14 residues. CDR3 nucleotides: TGTGCCAGCAGCTCCGGACAGACTAAAGATACGCAGTATTTT. It yields the protein CASSSGQTKDTQYF.

The gene calls are TRBV4-1 and TRBJ1-1; tentatively, D is TRBD1 (6 bases). CDR3 length: 15 residues. V was cut by 0 bases and J by 2 bases, with 10 bases left in between. Germline assignment: CDR1 MGHRA and CDR2 YSYEKL. The CDR3 coding sequence is TGCGCCAGCAGCCAAGATCAGGGGTCCAACACTGAAGCTTTCTTT. It codes for CASSQDQGSNTEAFF.

The genes are TRBV5-6 and TRBJ2-6; tentative D call: TRBD2 (6 bases). Germline loops: CDR1 SGHDT, CDR2 YYEEEE. The V and J ends lost 2 bases and 0 bases respectively, with 12 bases between them. There are 17 residues in the CDR3. The CDR3 protein is CASSFRDWPSGANVLTF. CDR3 sequence (DNA): TGTGCCAGCAGCTTCCGGGACTGGCCCTCTGGGGCCAACGTCCTGACTTTC.

The chain employs TRBV27 and TRBJ1-1; the D gene is possibly TRBD1 (6 bases). This CDR3 has 12 amino acids. Germline V gives CDR1 MNHEY, CDR2 SMNVEV (reference sequence). Trimming stripped 7 bases from V and 5 bases from J, with 11 bases between. CDR3 sequence (DNA): TGTGCCAGCACCACAGGGAAAACTGAAGCTTTCTTT. Protein sequence: CASTTGKTEAFF.

This clonotype was seen just once. The chain joins TRBV30 to TRBJ2-7; D is ambiguous. V dropped 0 bases and J dropped 3 bases, with 6 bases sitting between them. Germline V lookup: CDR1 GTSNPN, CDR2 SVGIG (reference sequence). The CDR3 contains 12 residues. The DNA for the CDR3 is TGTGCCTGGAGTGTACAAGTCTACGAGCAGTACTTC. This translates into CAWSVQVYEQYF.

The rearrangement links TRBV4-1 to TRBJ2-1; TRBD2 aligns across 16 bases. Germline V gives CDR1 MGHRA, CDR2 YSYEKL. The CDR3 is 16 amino acids. V trimming: 1 base; J trimming: 8 bases; junction bases outside the gene matches: 2. CDR3 in DNA: TGCGCCAGCAGCCAAGTGGGGACTAGCGGGAGGGATGAGCAGTTCTTC. Translation gives CASSQVGTSGRDEQFF.

The chain combines TRBV5-1 with TRBJ2-2, with a tentative D call TRBD1 (6 bases). Germline V gene lookup returns CDR1 SGHRS and CDR2 YFSETQ. The CDR3 has 15 amino acids. V lost 4 bases, J lost 0 bases, and 10 bases lay in between. Here the CDR3 DNA reads TGCGCCAGCAGCCGGGGACAAACGAACACCGGGGAGCTGTTTTTT. Its translation is CASSRGQTNTGELFF. The variable domain in full, completed from reference TRBV5-1 and TRBJ2-2, reads KAGVTQTPRYLIKTRGQQVTLSCSPISGHRSVSWYQQTPGQGLQFLFEYFSETQRNKGNFPGRFSGRQFSNSRSEMNVSTLELGDSALYLCASSRGQTNTGELFFGEGSRLTVL.

The rearrangement uses TRBV7-9 and TRBJ1-1, with unresolved D. The germline CDR1 and CDR2 sequences are SEHNR and FQNEAQ (reference sequence). This CDR3 is built from 16 residues. V was shortened by 5 bases and J by 3 bases, with 19 bases between the two germline ends. The CDR3 loop reads CASSPLMKVWYTEAFF. CDR3 nucleotides: TGTGCCAGCAGCCCGTTGATGAAGGTGTGGTACACTGAAGCTTTCTTT.

The chain recombines TRBV4-1 with TRBJ1-1, with D possibly matching TRBD1 (5 bases). CDR1 and CDR2 from the germline V gene are MGHRA and YSYEKL. The CDR3 extends over 15 amino acids. Trimming stripped 0 bases from V and 1 base from J, with 9 bases between. The CDR3 sequence is CASSQDNGGNTEAFF. CDR3 DNA sequence: TGCGCCAGCAGCCAAGATAACGGGGGGAACACTGAAGCTTTCTTT.

V and J are TRBV19 and TRBJ1-5, with D tentatively TRBD1 (6 bases). This CDR3 has 13 amino acids. The V end was cut by 9 bases, the J end by 4 bases, with 13 bases between. The V gene's germline CDR1 is LNHDA and CDR2 SQIVND (reference sequence). CDR3 bases: TGTGCCAGCGGACAGTGGACGAATCAGCCCCAGCATTTT. It encodes CASGQWTNQPQHF.

This clonotype showed up just a few times. J is TRBJ2-7 and V is TRBV7-6, with TRBD1 matching over 7 bases. J was trimmed by 5 bases and V by 8 bases; bases with no gene match: 3. The CDR3 consists of 11 residues. From germline, CDR1 is SGHVS and CDR2 FNYEAQ. In DNA, the CDR3 is TGTGCCAGCGGGACAGCCAACGAGCAGTACTTC. Translating it yields CASGTANEQYF.

The rearrangement links TRBV29-1 to TRBJ2-1; 9 bases are a match to TRBD2. CDR3 size: 13 residues. Germline CDR1 reads SQVTM; CDR2 reads ANQGSEA. V lost 4 bases and J lost 6; bases outside the gene matches: 4. Here the CDR3 reads CSVGGGGANEQFF. As DNA, the CDR3 is TGCAGCGTTGGAGGCGGGGGGGCCAATGAGCAGTTCTTC.

In this sample, this clonotype turned up once. The chain joins TRBV5-6 to TRBJ1-2; a possible D gene is TRBD1 (6 bases). Germline V gene data show CDR1 as SGHDT and CDR2 as YYEEEE. The CDR3 runs 15 residues. V gave up 9 bases and J gave up 2 bases, with 20 bases separating them. In DNA form, the CDR3 reads TGTGCCACCGCGGTACTAGGGGGAAGAAACTATGGCTACACCTTC. Translating gives CATAVLGGRNYGYTF.

The chain combines TRBV27 with TRBJ2-7, with D maybe TRBD2 (6 bases). V was shortened by 3 bases and J by 6 bases, with 12 bases between the two germline ends. The CDR3 extends over 13 amino acids. Germline V gene lookup returns CDR1 MNHEY and CDR2 SMNVEV (reference sequence). The CDR3 DNA sequence: TGTGCCAGCAGTTTTTCAGCGGGTTTCGAGCAGTACTTC. This gives the protein CASSFSAGFEQYF.

This chain uses TRBV30 with TRBJ2-5; perhaps D is TRBD1 or TRBD2 (6 bases each). The V end was cut by 2 bases, the J end by 5 bases, with 21 bases between. Germline CDR1 GTSNPN, CDR2 SVGIG (reference sequence). The CDR3 is 16 residues long. CDR3 nucleotide sequence: TGTGCCTGGAGTTTAGAGGGGGGCACCCCCTGGGAGACCCAGTACTTC. Translating gives CAWSLEGGTPWETQYF.

This sequence joins TRBV4-1 and TRBJ1-2; D remains ambiguous. Trimming left V 0 bases short and J 0 bases short, with 14 bases between. The length of the CDR3 is 17 residues. Germline V gene sequence: CDR1 MGHRA, CDR2 YSYEKL. The CDR3 sequence is CASSQDTWNNSNYGYTF. The CDR3 DNA reads TGCGCCAGCAGCCAAGATACGTGGAACAATTCTAACTATGGCTACACCTTC.

This clonotype was seen more than once but under ten times. The rearrangement uses TRBV4-2 and TRBJ2-2, with D possibly matching TRBD2 (6 bases). CDR3 length equals 14 residues. Germline-derived CDR1 and CDR2 are LGHNA and YNFKEQ. V lost 5 bases and J lost 3, with 10 bases in between. CDR3 amino acids: CASSGGLYTGELFF. In DNA, the CDR3 is TGTGCCAGCAGCGGGGGACTTTACACCGGGGAGCTGTTTTTT.

The table lists this clonotype with a few counts. The chain uses TRBV4-1 and TRBJ1-1; the match to TRBD1 covers 8 bases. After removal of 2 bases from V and 2 bases from J, the junction contained 7 bases not matched to a gene. Germline CDR1 MGHRA, CDR2 YSYEKL. The CDR3 sequence is 16 residues long. The CDR3 loop reads CASSQPPGQGNTEAFF. The CDR3 DNA reads as TGCGCCAGCAGCCAACCCCCCGGACAGGGAAACACTGAAGCTTTCTTT.

The chain carries TRBV27 and TRBJ1-2, with TRBD1 identical over 7 bases. J lost 8 bases, V lost 8 bases, and 8 bases had no gene match. The CDR3 length is 12 residues. Germline CDR1 MNHEY, CDR2 SMNVEV (reference sequence). The CDR3 DNA follows: TGTGCCAGCGGGCAACAGGGGAAGGGCTACACCTTC. Its translation is CASGQQGKGYTF.

The count of this clonotype is one. The chain couples TRBV6-2 or TRBV6-3 to TRBJ2-1; D remains unclear. Germline values: CDR1 MNHEY, CDR2 SVGEGT. V lost 0 bases and J lost 0, with 9 bases in between. The CDR3 contains 16 residues. The chain's CDR3 is CASSYSAASSYNEQFF. CDR3 DNA sequence: TGTGCCAGCAGTTACTCGGCTGCCAGCTCCTACAATGAGCAGTTCTTC.

The chain employs TRBV5-1 and TRBJ2-2; the D gene is possibly TRBD1 (6 bases). Germline V CDR1 and CDR2: SGHRS, YFSETQ. The germline V and J ends were trimmed by 8 bases and 0 bases, with 17 bases remaining between them. This CDR3 is 16 amino acids long. CDR3 region: CARRDTIVANTGELFF. In DNA form, the CDR3 reads TGCGCCAGGAGGGACACCATAGTGGCGAACACCGGGGAGCTGTTTTTT.

Here the CDR3 reads CASSITGDGANVLTF. In DNA, the CDR3 is TGTGCCAGCAGTATCACAGGGGATGGGGCCAACGTCCTGACTTTC. The chain carries TRBV12-3 or TRBV12-4 and TRBJ2-6; 7 bases fit TRBD1. The CDR3 extends over 15 amino acids. V trimming: 5 bases; J trimming: 3 bases; junction bases outside the gene matches: 4.

The rearrangement joins TRBV3-1 to TRBJ2-7; weak D call: TRBD1 (6 bases). Germline-derived CDR1 and CDR2 are LGHDT and YNNKEL (reference sequence). CDR3 length equals 15 residues. The V end lost 6 bases, the J end lost 4 bases, and 19 bases lay between the germline ends. CDR3 in DNA: TGTGCCAGCAGTCCCGGACAGACAGCCCATTACGAGCAGTACTTC. It encodes CASSPGQTAHYEQYF.

The rearrangement joins TRBV7-9 to TRBJ2-1; 8 nucleotides agree with TRBD2. Germline assignment: CDR1 SEHNR and CDR2 FQNEAQ (reference sequence). The CDR3 covers 15 residues. The junction had 5 bases not matched to a gene; V was cut back by 5 bases and J by 2 bases. The CDR3 bases are TGTGCCAGCAGCGTTAGCGGGGACGCCTACAATGAGCAGTTCTTC. Protein: CASSVSGDAYNEQFF.

The rearrangement joins TRBV10-1 to TRBJ1-1, with D hard to call. V lost 2 bases and J lost 1, with 11 bases in between. The CDR3 extends over 15 amino acids. In germline, CDR1 is WNHNN, CDR2 SYGVQD (reference sequence). In DNA, the CDR3 is TGCGCCAGCAGTGAGACCCGGCTTACGAACACTGAAGCTTTCTTT. Protein sequence: CASSETRLTNTEAFF.

Worth noting for this clonotype: Given a much more abundant clone one base away, this may be a read error. The chain employs TRBV9 and TRBJ1-1; D remains unclear. The length of the CDR3 is 12 residues. From germline, CDR1 is SGDLS and CDR2 YYNGEE. The V end was cut by 0 bases, the J end by 3 bases, with 3 bases between. In DNA, the CDR3 is TGTGCCAGCAGCGTAGGGGACACTGAAGCTTTCTTT. It yields the protein CASSVGDTEAFF. Variable domain in full (rest from reference TRBV9 and TRBJ1-1): DSGVTQTPKHLITATGQRVTLRCSPRSGDLSVYWYQQSLDQGLQFLIQYYNGEERAKGNILERFSAQQFPDLHSELNLSSLELGDSALYFCASSVGDTEAFFGQGTRLTVV.

The rearrangement joins TRBV30 to TRBJ1-1; no clear D gene. Germline CDR1 is GTSNPN and CDR2 is SVGIG (reference sequence). This CDR3 is 12 amino acids long. V was pared by 5 bases and J by 4 bases, with 11 bases between. The CDR3 reads CAWSDGRTEAFF. The CDR3 region has the DNA TGTGCCTGGTCTGACGGGCGCACTGAAGCTTTCTTT. Drawing the rest from reference TRBV30 and TRBJ1-1, the complete variable domain is SQTIHQWPATLVQPVGSPLSLECTVEGTSNPNLYWYRQAAGRGLQLLFYSVGIGQISSEVPQNLSASRPQDRQFILSSKKLLLSDSGFYLCAWSDGRTEAFFGQGTRLTVV.

CDR3 bases: TGTGCCAGCAGCTTAGTTGGCCGAACCACCTACGAGCAGTACTTC. Amino acid sequence: CASSLVGRTTYEQYF. This chain connects TRBV7-8 to TRBJ2-7, with unresolved D. The length of the CDR3 is 15 residues. With 1 base removed from V and 2 bases from J, the gap between germline ends came to 12 bases. Germline CDR1 and CDR2: SGHVS and FQNEAQ.

V and J are TRBV7-6 and TRBJ1-1, with a weak D call TRBD1 (6 bases). Germline V lookup: CDR1 SGHVS, CDR2 FNYEAQ. Trimming stripped 4 bases from V and 0 bases from J, with 18 bases between. This CDR3 has 17 amino acids. DNA of the CDR3: TGTGCCAGCAGCTCCCGATGGACAGATCCAATGAACACTGAAGCTTTCTTT. This translates into CASSSRWTDPMNTEAFF.

The chain uses TRBV5-5 and TRBJ2-1; tentatively, D is TRBD2 (6 bases). The CDR3 covers 15 residues. V was shortened by 5 bases and J by 5 bases, with 17 bases between the two germline ends. Germline CDR1 is SGHKS and CDR2 is YYEKEE (reference sequence). The CDR3 is CASSKVSGVNNEQFF. CDR3 DNA sequence: TGTGCCAGCAGTAAGGTATCGGGGGTGAACAATGAGCAGTTCTTC.